The present entry profiles one T cell receptor (beta chain) with its context. The antigen remains undetermined. On sorted subsets, replicate PCRs used about 200 ng DNA, or about 30,000 T cell genomes. Sequencing was performed with immunoSEQ multiplex PCR; in TCRdb, only in-frame clones are kept and a portion is missing. This sample has under 2,500,000 clones; approximately 94% occur once, and the top ten carry over 0.1%. The sample is drawn from a study of shared clonotypes between healthy human individuals. Study results and caveats: Estimated richness values were generally larger in naive subsets than in memory subsets.

Per the germline V gene, CDR1 is GTSNPN and CDR2 is SVGIG (reference sequence). Trimming cost V 5 bases and J 0 bases; bases outside gene matches: 4. There are 13 residues in the CDR3. Sequenced sample: naive CD4+ T cells sorted from blood. Subset specified: CD45RA+ positively selected. The chain couples TRBV30 to TRBJ2-7, with 7 bases aligning to TRBD1. The sequence derives from a man aged 18 to 30 in good health. This chain's CDR3 is CAWGDSYSYEQYF. DNA of the CDR3: TGTGCCTGGGGGGACAGCTACTCCTACGAGCAGTACTTC.